This section outlines one T cell receptor beta chain sequence together with its context. The clone's antigen remains unknown. Qualities for individual bases were not recorded, and no much larger clone is one base off. The immunoSEQ Assay, a bias-controlled multiplex PCR, was used to amplify TCRbeta CDR3 regions from genomic DNA. Per the source publication's procedure: Nucleated cell counts per sample were estimated from amplification of reference gene primers within the assay. Sequence reads were collapsed and filtered to measure the absolute abundance of every unique TCRbeta CDR3 rearrangement. For each sample, productive Simpson clonality was calculated as the square root of Simpson's diversity index across productive rearrangements. TCRdb provides this immuneACCESS table in a form limited to in-frame rearrangements. Some clones are lacking; in checked studies, under half of them reflect an unresolved V gene, and why the rest are absent is not known. The DNA gave D and trimming, while V, J and clone size come from that table. The table for this sample lists 200,000 to 250,000 clones; 70% to 90% of them were counted only once. The top ten clonotypes cover 2.2% of the sample.

Inclusive of the bounding cysteine and phenylalanine, the CDR3 is 14 residues long. Only the CDR3 DNA is retained, 42 bases long and in frame from the first base. V loses 5 bases of germline sequence and J loses 5 bases, and the interval between the two ends is 15 bases. From a lookup of the germline V gene (reference sequence), CDR1 and CDR2 are LNHDA and SQIVND. A second Seattle source provided samples from volunteer blood donors who had recovered from COVID-19. Each collaborating institution followed its own protocols to collect whole blood in K2EDTA tubes. For TCRbeta analysis, collaborators shipped samples as frozen whole blood, isolated PBMCs, or DNA extracted from either of those sample types. The data belong to a study of blood T cell repertoires in COVID-19 (dated by TCRdb to about 2020). With respect to the entire study: The collaborator samples originated in the United States, Italy and Spain and spanned the acute and convalescent phases of COVID-19. Samples were obtained from the ongoing ImmuneRACE study (first 160 participants) and from about 1,300 subjects provided by 6 global collaborators. The sample metadata nearly always contained a de-identified subject ID, COVID-19 status, age in years and sex. Subjects who had been exposed to COVID-19, were actively infected with it, or had recovered from it provided the deeply sampled blood TCRbeta repertoires that made up the dataset. The material from the prospective study consisted of cDNA or gDNA derived from T cells, B-cell-depleted T cells, or PBMCs. Where available, HLA class I and class II types were taken from metadata supplied by the sample provider and were not determined by assay-based typing. A freely available public database, intended as a resource for researchers studying the immune response to SARS-CoV-2, is where the repertoires were released.

Results and caveats for the whole study, not just this receptor: The quantity of clinical and demographic metadata differed by source and by participant and was supplied without curation.

The sequence was collected from a man aged 30 to 39 who had recovered from COVID-19. The chain joins TRBV19 to TRBJ2-5; the D segment could be TRBD1, given 6 matching bases. Sequencing used peripheral blood. The nucleotides read TGTGCCAGTAGTCCCCAGGGGCCTGTGGAGACCCAGTACTTC. This gives the protein CASSPQGPVETQYF.